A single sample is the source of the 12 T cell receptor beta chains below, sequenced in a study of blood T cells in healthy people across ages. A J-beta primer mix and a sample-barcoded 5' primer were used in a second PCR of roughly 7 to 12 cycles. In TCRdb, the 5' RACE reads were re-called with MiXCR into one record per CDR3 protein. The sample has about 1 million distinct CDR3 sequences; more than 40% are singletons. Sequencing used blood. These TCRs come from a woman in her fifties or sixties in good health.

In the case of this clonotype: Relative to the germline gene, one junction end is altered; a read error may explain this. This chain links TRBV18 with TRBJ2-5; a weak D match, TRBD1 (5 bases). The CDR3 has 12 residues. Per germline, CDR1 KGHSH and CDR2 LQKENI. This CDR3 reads CTSSPREETQYF. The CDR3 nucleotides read TGTACCAGCTCACCCAGGGAAGAGACCCAGTACTTC.

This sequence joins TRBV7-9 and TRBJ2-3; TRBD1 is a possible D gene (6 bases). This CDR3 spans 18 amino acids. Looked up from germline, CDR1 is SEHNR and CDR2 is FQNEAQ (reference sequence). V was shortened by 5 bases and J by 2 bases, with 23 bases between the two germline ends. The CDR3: CASSPRRRTALYTDTQYF. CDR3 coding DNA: TGTGCCAGCAGCCCAAGGAGACGGACAGCTCTATACACAGATACGCAGTATTTT.

The CDR3 loop reads CASRVLVGTGELFF. The CDR3 region has the DNA TGTGCCAGCAGAGTCCTAGTGGGCACCGGGGAGCTGTTTTTT. This chain connects TRBV12-3 or TRBV12-4 to TRBJ2-2, with no clear D. The CDR3 is 14 residues long. With 6 bases removed from V and 4 bases from J, the gap between germline ends came to 12 bases.

The CDR3 DNA sequence: TGTGCCAGCAGCTACCCTATGGGACTAGCGGGATCAGGGGAGCTGTTTTTT. Amino acid sequence: CASSYPMGLAGSGELFF. V usage is TRBV7-2 and J usage is TRBJ2-2, with TRBD2 identical over 13 bases. The V gene end was trimmed by 4 bases and the J gene end by 8 bases; junction bases not matched to a gene: 10. The CDR3 has 17 residues. Germline loops: CDR1 SGHTA, CDR2 FQGNSA.

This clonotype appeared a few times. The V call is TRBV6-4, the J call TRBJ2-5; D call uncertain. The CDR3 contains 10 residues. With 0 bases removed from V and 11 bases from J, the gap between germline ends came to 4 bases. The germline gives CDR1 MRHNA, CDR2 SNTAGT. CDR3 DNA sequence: TGTGCCAGCAGTGACTCGAAGCAGTACTTC. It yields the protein CASSDSKQYF.

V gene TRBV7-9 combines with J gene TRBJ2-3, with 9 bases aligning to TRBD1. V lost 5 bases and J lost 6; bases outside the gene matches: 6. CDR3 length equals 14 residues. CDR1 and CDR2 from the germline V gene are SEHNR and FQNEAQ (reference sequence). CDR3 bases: TGTGCCAGCAGCGTACAGGGGGCTTCCGATACGCAGTATTTT. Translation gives CASSVQGASDTQYF.

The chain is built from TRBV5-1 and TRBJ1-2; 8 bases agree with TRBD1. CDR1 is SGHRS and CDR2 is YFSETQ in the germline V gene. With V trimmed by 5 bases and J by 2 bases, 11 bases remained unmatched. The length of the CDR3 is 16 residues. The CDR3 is CASRSPRDRINYGYTF. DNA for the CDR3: TGCGCCAGCAGGTCCCCCCGGGACAGGATCAACTATGGCTACACCTTC. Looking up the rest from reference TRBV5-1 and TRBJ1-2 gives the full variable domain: KAGVTQTPRYLIKTRGQQVTLSCSPISGHRSVSWYQQTPGQGLQFLFEYFSETQRNKGNFPGRFSGRQFSNSRSEMNVSTLELGDSALYLCASRSPRDRINYGYTFGSGTRLTVV.

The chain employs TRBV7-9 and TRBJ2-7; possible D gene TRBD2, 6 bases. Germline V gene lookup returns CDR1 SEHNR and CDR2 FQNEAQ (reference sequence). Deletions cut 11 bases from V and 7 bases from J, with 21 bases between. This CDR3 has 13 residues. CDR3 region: CASYPDYQDEQYF. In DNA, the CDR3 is TGTGCCTCCTACCCGGACTACCAGGATGAGCAGTACTTC.

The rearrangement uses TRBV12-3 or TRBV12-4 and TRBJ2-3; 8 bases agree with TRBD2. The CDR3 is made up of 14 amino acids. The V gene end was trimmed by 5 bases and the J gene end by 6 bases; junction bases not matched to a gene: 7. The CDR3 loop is CASSTRGGGDTQYF. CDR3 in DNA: TGTGCCAGCAGTACCCGGGGGGGCGGGGATACGCAGTATTTT.

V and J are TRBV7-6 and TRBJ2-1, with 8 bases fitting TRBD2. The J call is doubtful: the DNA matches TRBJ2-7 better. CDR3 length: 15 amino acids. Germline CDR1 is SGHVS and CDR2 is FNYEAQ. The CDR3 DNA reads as TGTGCCAGCAGCTTTAAACTAGCGGCCTACAATGAGCAGTACTTC. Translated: CASSFKLAAYNEQYF.

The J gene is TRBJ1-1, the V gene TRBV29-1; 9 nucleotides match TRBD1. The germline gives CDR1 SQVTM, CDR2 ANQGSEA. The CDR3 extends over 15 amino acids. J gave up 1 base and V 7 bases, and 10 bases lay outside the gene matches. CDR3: CSEPGPTGGNTEAFF. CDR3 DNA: TGCAGCGAACCGGGACCGACAGGGGGGAACACTGAAGCTTTCTTT.

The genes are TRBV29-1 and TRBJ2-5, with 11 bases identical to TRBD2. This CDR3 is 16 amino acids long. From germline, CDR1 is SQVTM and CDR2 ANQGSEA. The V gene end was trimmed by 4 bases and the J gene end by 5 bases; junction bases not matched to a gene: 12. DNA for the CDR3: TGCAGCGTTGGTGGGCCTAGCGGGAGGATGAGGGAGACCCAGTACTTC. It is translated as CSVGGPSGRMRETQYF. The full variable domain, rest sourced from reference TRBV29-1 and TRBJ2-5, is SAVISQKPSRDICQRGTSLTIQCQVDSQVTMMFWYRQQPGQSLTLIATANQGSEATYESGFVIDKFPISRPNLTFSTLTVSNMSPEDSSIYLCSVGGPSGRMRETQYFGPGTRLLVL.